Shown below are 24 T cell receptor beta chains from a single sample sequenced in a study of blood T cell repertoires in COVID-19. Assay used: immunoSEQ multiplex PCR; TCRdb lists only in-frame clones, some missing. The sample carries some 25,000 clones, around 90% recorded once. The sequencing input was peripheral blood. The receptors here all came from a man between 65 and 85 years old with COVID-19, enrolled during active disease.

The chain uses TRBV28 and TRBJ1-2; 10 bases are a match to TRBD1. Looked up from germline, CDR1 is MDHEN and CDR2 is SYDVKM. CDR3 length: 13 residues. The V and J ends lost 6 bases and 8 bases, in that order; junction bases with no gene match: 6. CDR3 DNA: TGTGCCAGCAGCTTTGGGACAGGGGAAGGCTACACCTTC. Amino acid sequence: CASSFGTGEGYTF.

V and J are TRBV10-1 and TRBJ1-1, with 9 bases fitting TRBD1. Germline V gives CDR1 WNHNN, CDR2 SYGVQD (reference sequence). Trimming removed 6 bases from V and 1 base from J; junction bases left unmatched: 0. This CDR3 comprises 13 residues. For the CDR3, the DNA is TGCGCCAGCAGGGACAGGGGGAACACTGAAGCTTTCTTT. Protein product: CASRDRGNTEAFF.

This chain links TRBV18 with TRBJ2-7, with 15 nucleotides matching TRBD2. V lost 4 bases and J lost 6; bases outside the gene matches: 7. Germline values: CDR1 KGHSH, CDR2 LQKENI. The CDR3 loop spans 16 amino acids. CDR3 DNA: TGTGCCAGCTCACGGACTAGCGGGGGGGCTGGTGGCGAGCAGTACTTC. It codes for CASSRTSGGAGGEQYF.

J is TRBJ1-4 and V is TRBV19; 8 nucleotides line up with TRBD1. V shed 3 bases and J 13 bases; nucleotides not matched to a gene: 10. CDR3 size: 14 residues. Germline lookup yields CDR1 LNHDA and CDR2 SQIVND (reference sequence). This CDR3 is CASSIGTGTGGLFF. The CDR3, as DNA: TGTGCCAGTAGTATCGGGACAGGCACCGGGGGACTGTTTTTT.

V gene TRBV6-6 combines with J gene TRBJ2-7; 8 bases fit TRBD1. Per germline, CDR1 MNHNY and CDR2 SVGAGI (reference sequence). J was trimmed by 2 bases and V by 2 bases; bases with no gene match: 8. CDR3 length: 16 amino acids. For the CDR3, the DNA is TGTGCCAGCAGTTACATCCAGGGGGCTCCTCCCTACGAGCAGTACTTC. Translated, it gives CASSYIQGAPPYEQYF.

The chain couples TRBV5-5 to TRBJ2-2; D not certain. CDR1 SGHKS and CDR2 YYEKEE come from the germline V gene (reference sequence). V was clipped by 5 bases and J by 2 bases, with 13 bases between them. This CDR3 is built from 15 residues. CDR3 in DNA: TGTGCCAGCAGGGCAGGTAGAGTTAACACCGGGGAGCTGTTTTTT. The encoded protein is CASRAGRVNTGELFF.

The chain has TRBV14 and TRBJ1-1; 7 nucleotides align to TRBD1. This CDR3 spans 16 amino acids. Germline loops: CDR1 SGHDN, CDR2 FVKESK. Trimming cost V 0 bases and J 0 bases; bases outside gene matches: 4. The CDR3 sequence: CASSQDWDSLNTEAFF. Written as DNA, the CDR3 is TGTGCCAGCAGCCAAGATTGGGACAGTTTGAACACTGAAGCTTTCTTT.

The V gene is TRBV19, the J gene TRBJ1-6; D not resolved. Per germline, CDR1 LNHDA and CDR2 SQIVND (reference sequence). V was clipped by 0 bases and J by 8 bases, with 8 bases between them. The CDR3 has 14 residues. CDR3 protein: CASSIDPADSPLHF. The CDR3 bases are TGTGCCAGTAGTATAGACCCTGCGGATTCACCCCTCCACTTT. Full variable domain (remainder filled in from reference TRBV19 and TRBJ1-6): DGGITQSPKYLFRKEGQNVTLSCEQNLNHDAMYWYRQDPGQGLRLIYYSQIVNDFQKGDIAEGYSVSREKKESFPLTVTSAQKNPTAFYLCASSIDPADSPLHFGNGTRLTVT.

This chain links TRBV4-1 with TRBJ2-1, with D possibly TRBD2 on 6 matching bases. In germline, CDR1 is MGHRA, CDR2 YSYEKL. V lost 2 bases to trimming and J lost 3 bases, with 17 bases between them. This CDR3 comprises 17 residues. Here the CDR3 reads CASSQQSAGLIYNEQFF. In nucleotides, the CDR3 is TGCGCCAGCAGCCAACAGAGCGCCGGACTAATCTACAATGAGCAGTTCTTC.

V is TRBV5-1 and J is TRBJ1-2; D uncertain. Germline CDR1 and CDR2: SGHRS and YFSETQ. The CDR3 consists of 13 residues. Trimming pared 4 bases from V and 4 bases from J, leaving 11 bases between. The CDR3 sequence: CASSRRETYGYTF. The CDR3 coding sequence is TGCGCCAGCAGCCGCCGGGAGACCTATGGCTACACCTTC.

The chain uses TRBV30 and TRBJ1-2; tentatively, D is TRBD1 (6 bases). This CDR3 is 14 amino acids long. Germline lookup yields CDR1 GTSNPN and CDR2 SVGIG (reference sequence). Trimming pared 5 bases from V and 4 bases from J, leaving 17 bases between. The CDR3 DNA follows: TGTGCCTGGGCAGACAGGCGACCTTTCTATGGCTACACCTTC. Amino acid sequence: CAWADRRPFYGYTF.

The V and J genes are TRBV5-1 and TRBJ2-5, with D possibly matching TRBD2 (5 bases). This CDR3 spans 13 amino acids. Germline CDR1 is SGHRS and CDR2 is YFSETQ. Trimming removed 4 bases at V and 1 base at J, with 8 bases between. DNA for the CDR3: TGCGCCAGCAGCCCCGGGATCCAAGAGACCCAGTACTTC. It translates to CASSPGIQETQYF.

The J gene is TRBJ1-1, the V gene TRBV6-5; D possibly corresponds to TRBD1 (6 bases). The CDR3 consists of 12 residues. Trimming took 5 bases from V and 6 from J, leaving 10 bases between them. Germline CDR1 reads MNHEY; CDR2 reads SVGAGI. CDR3 in amino acids: CASSTGFAEAFF. The CDR3, as DNA: TGTGCCAGCAGTACAGGGTTCGCTGAAGCTTTCTTT.

The chain employs TRBV18 and TRBJ2-1, with 8 bases identical to TRBD1. The CDR3 contains 16 residues. The V and J ends lost 1 base and 1 base, in that order; junction bases with no gene match: 3. Germline V gives CDR1 KGHSH, CDR2 LQKENI. CDR3 DNA sequence: TGTGCCAGCTCACCACGGGACAGGTCGTCCTACAATGAGCAGTTCTTC. This translates into CASSPRDRSSYNEQFF.

The chain joins TRBV19 to TRBJ2-7, with 7 bases that match TRBD1. There are 14 residues in the CDR3. Germline loops: CDR1 LNHDA, CDR2 SQIVND (reference sequence). With 6 bases clipped from V and 3 bases from J, the junction kept 8 bases outside the gene matches. In DNA, the CDR3 is TGTGCCAGTAGGGCCCGGGACAGAATCTACGAGCAGTACTTC. It codes for CASRARDRIYEQYF.

The chain employs TRBV27 and TRBJ1-1, with D unclear. Germline V lookup: CDR1 MNHEY, CDR2 SMNVEV (reference sequence). The CDR3 loop spans 13 amino acids. Deletions cut 3 bases from V and 2 bases from J, with 7 bases between. CDR3 residues: CASSFPGNTEAFF. The DNA for the CDR3 is TGTGCCAGCAGTTTCCCGGGAAACACTGAAGCTTTCTTT.

V is TRBV5-4 and J is TRBJ2-7, with a weak D call TRBD1 (5 bases). CDR1 and CDR2 (germline): SGHNT, YYREEE (reference sequence). CDR3 size: 14 residues. Trimming took off 3 bases at V and 6 bases at J, with 16 bases between the two ends. CDR3 sequence (DNA): TGTGCCAGCAGCTCCGACAGAGTACGTGTCGAGCAGTACTTC. Translation: CASSSDRVRVEQYF.

The J gene is TRBJ2-1, the V gene TRBV3-1 (or the pseudogene TRBV3-2), with 7 positions matching TRBD2. The CDR3 covers 17 residues. Germline V gene lookup returns CDR1 LGHDT and CDR2 YNNKEL (reference sequence). The J segment lost 6 bases and the V segment lost 3 bases, leaving 14 bases of the junction unmatched. CDR3 sequence reads: CASSHYSGTTEGNEQFF. Written as DNA, the CDR3 is TGTGCCAGCAGCCACTACTCCGGGACTACGGAAGGCAATGAGCAGTTCTTC.

The chain recombines TRBV6-1 with TRBJ1-1, with a tentative D call TRBD1 (5 bases). Germline CDR1 is MNHNS and CDR2 is SASEGT. V was cut by 1 base and J by 8 bases, with 8 bases left in between. The CDR3 is made up of 12 amino acids. CDR3 in DNA: TGTGCCAGCAGTGAAGAGGGGTTGGAAGCTTTCTTT. This gives the protein CASSEEGLEAFF.

This clone was detected once. V usage is TRBV4-1 and J usage is TRBJ1-2; maybe TRBD1 (5 bases). Germline assignment: CDR1 MGHRA and CDR2 YSYEKL. This CDR3 region has 13 residues. Trimming shortened V by 3 bases and J by 6 bases, and 11 bases separated the two germline ends. CDR3 amino acids: CASSQGLVNGYTF. CDR3 sequence (DNA): TGCGCCAGCAGCCAGGGACTGGTGAATGGCTACACCTTC.

This chain uses TRBV9 with TRBJ1-3; no clear D. Germline V gene sequence: CDR1 SGDLS, CDR2 YYNGEE. Trimming removed 0 bases at V and 3 bases at J, with 10 bases between. The CDR3 is made up of 15 amino acids. As DNA, the CDR3 is TGTGCCAGCAGCGTAGGTGTAAGCCGTGGAAACACCATATATTTT. Translated, it gives CASSVGVSRGNTIYF. The variable domain in full, completed from reference TRBV9 and TRBJ1-3, reads DSGVTQTPKHLITATGQRVTLRCSPRSGDLSVYWYQQSLDQGLQFLIQYYNGEERAKGNILERFSAQQFPDLHSELNLSSLELGDSALYFCASSVGVSRGNTIYFGEGSWLTVV.

Turning to this clone: This sample includes further DNA sequences coding for the same CDR3. This chain links TRBV5-1 with TRBJ2-3; TRBD2 matches 10 bases. J was trimmed by 6 bases and V by 1 base; bases with no gene match: 8. This CDR3 has 16 residues. Per the germline V gene, CDR1 is SGHRS and CDR2 is YFSETQ. This chain's CDR3 is CASSLLLAGGSDTQYF. DNA for the CDR3: TGCGCCAGCAGCTTGCTTTTAGCGGGAGGTTCTGATACGCAGTATTTT.

The chain is built from TRBV7-9 and TRBJ2-2; 7 positions agree with TRBD1. This CDR3 has 15 amino acids. Germline values: CDR1 SEHNR, CDR2 FQNEAQ (reference sequence). Germline trimming cut 6 bases from V and 4 bases from J; bases unmatched to any gene: 8. In DNA form, the CDR3 reads TGTGCCAGCAGATCCGGACAGGAGCGCACCGGGGAGCTGTTTTTT. Its protein is CASRSGQERTGELFF.

The chain links TRBV2 to TRBJ1-4, with 9 bases fitting TRBD1. Germline lookup yields CDR1 SNHLY and CDR2 FYNNEI. Trimming cost V 5 bases and J 1 base; bases outside gene matches: 11. This CDR3 spans 18 amino acids. CDR3 nucleotides: TGTGCCAGCAGTCGATCCCTTGACAGGGGGAGAACTAATGAAAAACTGTTTTTT. Translating it yields CASSRSLDRGRTNEKLFF. Filled out from reference TRBV2 and TRBJ1-4, the complete variable domain reads EPEVTQTPSHQVTQMGQEVILRCVPISNHLYFYWYRQILGQKVEFLVSFYNNEISEKSEIFDDQFSVERPDGSNFTLKIRSTKLEDSAMYFCASSRSLDRGRTNEKLFFGSGTQLSVL.